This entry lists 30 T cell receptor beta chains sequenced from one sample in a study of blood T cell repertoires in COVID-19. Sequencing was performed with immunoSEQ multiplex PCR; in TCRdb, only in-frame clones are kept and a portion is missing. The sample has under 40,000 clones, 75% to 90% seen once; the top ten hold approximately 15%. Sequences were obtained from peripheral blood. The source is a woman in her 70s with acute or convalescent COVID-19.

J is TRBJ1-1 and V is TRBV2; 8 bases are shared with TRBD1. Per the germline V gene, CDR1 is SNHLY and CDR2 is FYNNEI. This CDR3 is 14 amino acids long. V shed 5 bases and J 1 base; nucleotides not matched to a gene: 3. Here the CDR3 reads CASSKQGGNTEAFF. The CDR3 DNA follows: TGTGCCAGCAGTAAACAGGGGGGGAACACTGAAGCTTTCTTT.

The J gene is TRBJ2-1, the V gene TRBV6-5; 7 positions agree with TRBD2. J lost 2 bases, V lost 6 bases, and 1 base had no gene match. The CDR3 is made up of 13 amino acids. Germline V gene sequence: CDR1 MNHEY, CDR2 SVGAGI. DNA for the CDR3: TGTGCCAGCAGGCTAGCGGCCTACAATGAGCAGTTCTTC. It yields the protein CASRLAAYNEQFF.

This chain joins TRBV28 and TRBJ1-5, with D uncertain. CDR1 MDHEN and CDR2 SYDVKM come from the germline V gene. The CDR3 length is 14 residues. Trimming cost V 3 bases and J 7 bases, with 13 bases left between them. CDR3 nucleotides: TGTGCCAGCAGTTTTTTTTTAAGAGTCCAGCCCCAGCATTTT. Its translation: CASSFFLRVQPQHF.

The CDR3 DNA reads TGTGCCACCAGTCAACAACACCAAGAGACCCAGTACTTC. Its protein product is CATSQQHQETQYF. V gene TRBV24-1 combines with J gene TRBJ2-5; D is unresolved. This CDR3 region has 13 residues. Germline CDR1 KGHDR, CDR2 SFDVKD. V lost 6 bases and J 0 bases, leaving 7 bases between the germline ends.

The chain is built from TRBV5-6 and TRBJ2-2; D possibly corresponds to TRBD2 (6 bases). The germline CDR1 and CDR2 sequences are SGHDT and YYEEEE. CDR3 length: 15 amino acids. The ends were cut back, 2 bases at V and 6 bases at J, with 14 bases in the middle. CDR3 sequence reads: CASSLVSLASGELFF. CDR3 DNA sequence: TGTGCCAGCAGCTTAGTTTCCCTAGCGTCCGGGGAGCTGTTTTTT.

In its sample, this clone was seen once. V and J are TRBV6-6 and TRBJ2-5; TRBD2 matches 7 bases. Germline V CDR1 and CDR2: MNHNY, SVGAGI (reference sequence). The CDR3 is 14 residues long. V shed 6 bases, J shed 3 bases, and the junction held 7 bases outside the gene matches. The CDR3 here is CASRIGTIKETQYF. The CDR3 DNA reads TGTGCCAGCAGGATCGGGACTATAAAAGAGACCCAGTACTTC.

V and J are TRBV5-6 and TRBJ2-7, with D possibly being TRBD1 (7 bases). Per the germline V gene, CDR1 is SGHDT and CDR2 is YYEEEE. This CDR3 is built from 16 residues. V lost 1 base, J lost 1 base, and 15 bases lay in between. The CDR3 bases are TGTGCCAGCAGCTTGATCTCTGCAGGGGGGTCCTACGAGCAGTACTTC. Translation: CASSLISAGGSYEQYF.

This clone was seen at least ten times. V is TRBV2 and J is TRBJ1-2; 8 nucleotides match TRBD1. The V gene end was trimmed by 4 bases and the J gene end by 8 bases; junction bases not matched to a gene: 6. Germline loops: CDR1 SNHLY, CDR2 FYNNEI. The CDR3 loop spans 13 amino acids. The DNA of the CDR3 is TGTGCCAGCAGTGGAGGCAGGGGGCCCGGCTACACCTTC. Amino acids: CASSGGRGPGYTF.

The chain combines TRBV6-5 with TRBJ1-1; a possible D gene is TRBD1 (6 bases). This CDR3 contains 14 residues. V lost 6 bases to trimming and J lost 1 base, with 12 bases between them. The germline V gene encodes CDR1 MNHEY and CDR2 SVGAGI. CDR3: CASSPNRENTEAFF. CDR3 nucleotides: TGTGCCAGCAGCCCGAACAGGGAGAACACTGAAGCTTTCTTT.

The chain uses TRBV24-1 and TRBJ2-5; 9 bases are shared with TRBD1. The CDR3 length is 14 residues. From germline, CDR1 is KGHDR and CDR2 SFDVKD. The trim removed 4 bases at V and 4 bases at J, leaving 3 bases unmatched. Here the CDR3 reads CATSDHRGLETQYF. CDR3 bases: TGTGCCACCAGTGACCACAGGGGGCTAGAGACCCAGTACTTC.

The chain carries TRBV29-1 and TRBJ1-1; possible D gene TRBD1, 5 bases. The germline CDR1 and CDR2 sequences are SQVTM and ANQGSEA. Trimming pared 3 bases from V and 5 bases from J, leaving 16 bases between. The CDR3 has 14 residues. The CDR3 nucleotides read TGCAGCGTTGATCCTTTTGGGGGGTCTACTGAAGCTTTCTTT. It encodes CSVDPFGGSTEAFF. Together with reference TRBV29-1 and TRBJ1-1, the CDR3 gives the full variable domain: SAVISQKPSRDICQRGTSLTIQCQVDSQVTMMFWYRQQPGQSLTLIATANQGSEATYESGFVIDKFPISRPNLTFSTLTVSNMSPEDSSIYLCSVDPFGGSTEAFFGQGTRLTVV.

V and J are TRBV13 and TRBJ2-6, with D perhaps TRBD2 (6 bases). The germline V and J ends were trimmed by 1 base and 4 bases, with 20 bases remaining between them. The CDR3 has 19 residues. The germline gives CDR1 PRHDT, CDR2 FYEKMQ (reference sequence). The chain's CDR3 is CASSLAPGSSLYGANVLTF. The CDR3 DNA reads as TGTGCCAGCAGCTTAGCCCCCGGGAGCAGCCTATACGGGGCCAACGTCCTGACTTTC.

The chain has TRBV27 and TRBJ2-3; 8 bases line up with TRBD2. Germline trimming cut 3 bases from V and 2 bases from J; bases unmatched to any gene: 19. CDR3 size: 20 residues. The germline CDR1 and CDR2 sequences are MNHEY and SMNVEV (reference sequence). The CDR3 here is CASSFKPPGLVSMATDTQYF. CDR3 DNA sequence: TGTGCCAGCAGTTTTAAGCCCCCGGGACTAGTAAGCATGGCCACAGATACGCAGTATTTT.

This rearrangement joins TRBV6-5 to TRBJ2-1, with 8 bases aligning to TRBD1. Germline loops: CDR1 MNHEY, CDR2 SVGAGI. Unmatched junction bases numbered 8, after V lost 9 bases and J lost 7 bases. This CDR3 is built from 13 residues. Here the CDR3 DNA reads TGTGCCAGTAGGACAGGGTATGGAAATGAGCAGTTCTTC. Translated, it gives CASRTGYGNEQFF.

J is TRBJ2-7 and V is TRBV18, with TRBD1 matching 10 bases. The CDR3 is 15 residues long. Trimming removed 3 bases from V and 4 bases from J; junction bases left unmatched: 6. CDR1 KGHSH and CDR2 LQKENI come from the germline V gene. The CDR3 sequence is CASSPGTGEGYEQYF. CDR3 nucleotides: TGTGCCAGCTCACCCGGGACAGGGGAGGGTTACGAGCAGTACTTC.

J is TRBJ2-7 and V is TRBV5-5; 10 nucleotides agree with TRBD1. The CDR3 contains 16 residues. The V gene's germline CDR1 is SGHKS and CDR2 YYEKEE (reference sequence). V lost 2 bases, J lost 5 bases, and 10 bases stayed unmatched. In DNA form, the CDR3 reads TGTGCCAGCAGCTTTAGAAACCCGGGACAGGGGAACGAGCAGTACTTC. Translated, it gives CASSFRNPGQGNEQYF.

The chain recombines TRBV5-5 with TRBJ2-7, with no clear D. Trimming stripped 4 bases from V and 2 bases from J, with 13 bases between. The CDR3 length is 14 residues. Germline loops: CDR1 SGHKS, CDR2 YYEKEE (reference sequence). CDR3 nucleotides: TGTGCCAGCAGCGCTCCGGTACCTCCCTACGAGCAGTACTTC. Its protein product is CASSAPVPPYEQYF.

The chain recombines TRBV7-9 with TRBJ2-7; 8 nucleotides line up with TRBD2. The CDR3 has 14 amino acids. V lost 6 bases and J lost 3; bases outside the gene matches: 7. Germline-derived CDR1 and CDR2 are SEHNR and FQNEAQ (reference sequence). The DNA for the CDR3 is TGTGCCAGCAGATATAGCGGGACCAACTACGAGCAGTACTTC. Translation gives CASRYSGTNYEQYF.

The chain's CDR3 is CASSFLGAKQFF. DNA of the CDR3: TGTGCCAGCAGTTTCTTGGGGGCCAAGCAGTTCTTC. The rearrangement uses TRBV27 and TRBJ2-1, with D possibly TRBD1 on 6 matching bases. This CDR3 comprises 12 residues. Germline V gene data show CDR1 as MNHEY and CDR2 as SMNVEV (reference sequence). The germline V and J ends were trimmed by 3 bases and 11 bases, with 11 bases remaining between them.

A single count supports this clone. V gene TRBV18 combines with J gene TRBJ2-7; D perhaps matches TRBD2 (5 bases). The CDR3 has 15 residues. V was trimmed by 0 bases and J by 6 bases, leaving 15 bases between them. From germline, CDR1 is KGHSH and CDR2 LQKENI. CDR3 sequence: CASSPPSGMLGEQYF. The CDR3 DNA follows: TGTGCCAGCTCACCACCGTCGGGGATGTTGGGCGAGCAGTACTTC.

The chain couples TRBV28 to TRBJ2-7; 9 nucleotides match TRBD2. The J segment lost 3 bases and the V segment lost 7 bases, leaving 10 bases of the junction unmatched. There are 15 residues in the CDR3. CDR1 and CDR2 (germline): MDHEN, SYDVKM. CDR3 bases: TGTGCCAGCACCCAAGGCGGGAGGGCCTTCTACGAGCAGTACTTC. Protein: CASTQGGRAFYEQYF.

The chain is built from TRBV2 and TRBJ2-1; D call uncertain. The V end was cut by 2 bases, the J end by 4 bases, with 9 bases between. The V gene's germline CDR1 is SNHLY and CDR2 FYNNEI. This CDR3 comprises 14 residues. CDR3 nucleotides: TGTGCCAGCAGTGAAAGGAGATCTTACAATGAGCAGTTCTTC. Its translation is CASSERRSYNEQFF.

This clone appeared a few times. DNA for the CDR3: TGCGCCAGCAGCCCGACAGGGCTGAACTCGGGGGCCAACGTCCTGACTTTC. Translated: CASSPTGLNSGANVLTF. V usage is TRBV5-1 and J usage is TRBJ2-6, with 7 bases that match TRBD1. The CDR3 is 17 residues long. The V and J ends lost 4 bases and 4 bases, in that order; junction bases with no gene match: 11. Germline V gene lookup returns CDR1 SGHRS and CDR2 YFSETQ.

CDR3 loop: CASSRALGQGGSVEQFF. The CDR3 coding sequence is TGTGCCAGCAGCCGGGCTCTGGGACAGGGAGGGTCGGTTGAGCAGTTCTTC. The chain uses TRBV9 and TRBJ2-1, with TRBD1 identical over 9 bases. V lost 4 bases to trimming and J lost 9 bases; unmatched junction nucleotides: 17. The CDR3 loop spans 17 amino acids. Germline CDR1 reads SGDLS; CDR2 reads YYNGEE.

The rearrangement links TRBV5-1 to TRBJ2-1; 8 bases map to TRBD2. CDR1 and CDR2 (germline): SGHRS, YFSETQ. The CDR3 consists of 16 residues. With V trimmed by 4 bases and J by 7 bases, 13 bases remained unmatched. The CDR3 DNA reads TGCGCCAGCAGCGGAGGAACTAGCGGCATTTGGAATGAGCAGTTCTTC. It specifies CASSGGTSGIWNEQFF.

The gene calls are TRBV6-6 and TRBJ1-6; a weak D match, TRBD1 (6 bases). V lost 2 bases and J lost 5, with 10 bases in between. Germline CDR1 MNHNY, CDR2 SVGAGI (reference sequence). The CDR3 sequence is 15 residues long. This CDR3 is CASSYAGEHNSPLHF. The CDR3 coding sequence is TGTGCCAGCAGTTACGCAGGGGAACATAATTCACCCCTCCACTTT.

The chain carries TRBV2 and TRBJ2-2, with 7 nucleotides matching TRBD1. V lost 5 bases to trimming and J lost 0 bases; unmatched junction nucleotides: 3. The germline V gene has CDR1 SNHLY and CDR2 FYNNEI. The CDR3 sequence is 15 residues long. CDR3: CASSIGTANTGELFF. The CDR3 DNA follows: TGTGCCAGCAGTATCGGGACAGCGAACACCGGGGAGCTGTTTTTT.

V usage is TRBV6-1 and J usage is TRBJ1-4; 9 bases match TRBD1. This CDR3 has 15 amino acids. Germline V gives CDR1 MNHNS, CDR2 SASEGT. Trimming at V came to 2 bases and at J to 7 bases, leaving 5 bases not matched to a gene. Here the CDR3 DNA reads TGTGCCAGCAGTGAATGGGGACAGGGTTTTGAAAAACTGTTTTTT. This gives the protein CASSEWGQGFEKLFF.

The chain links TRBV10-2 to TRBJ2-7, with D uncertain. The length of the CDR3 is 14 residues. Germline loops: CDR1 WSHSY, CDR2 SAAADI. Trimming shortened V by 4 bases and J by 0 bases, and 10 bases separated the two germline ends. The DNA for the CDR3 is TGCGCCAGCAGTGTCACAATAAACTCCTACGAGCAGTACTTC. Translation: CASSVTINSYEQYF.

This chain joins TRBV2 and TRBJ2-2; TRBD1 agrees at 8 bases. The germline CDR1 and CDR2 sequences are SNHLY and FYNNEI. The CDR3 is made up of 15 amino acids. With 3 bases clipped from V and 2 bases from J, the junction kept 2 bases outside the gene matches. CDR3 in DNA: TGTGCCAGCAGTGACCAGGGGGCTAACACCGGGGAGCTGTTTTTT. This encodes CASSDQGANTGELFF.